This T cell receptor (beta chain) was found in a study of cytotoxic CD8 clonotypes in ibrutinib-treated CLL. Germline CDR1 and CDR2: LGHNA and YSLEER. The CDR3 extends over 16 amino acids. The V segment lost 4 bases and the J segment 5 bases; nucleotides outside the gene matches: 5. This clone is a singleton in its sample. Method: immunoSEQ multiplex PCR; TCRdb's copy keeps in-frame clones and lacks some. The sample has some 20,000 clones, approximately 72% seen once; the top ten hold approximately 7.7%. Sequenced here: PBMCs, sampled before ibrutinib treatment. The clonotype originates from a human donor with chronic lymphocytic leukemia. The rearrangement links TRBV4-3 to TRBJ2-1; 13 bases are a match to TRBD2. CDR3 DNA sequence: TGCGCCAGCAGCCTCCTGACTAGCGGGAGGAACAATGAGCAGTTCTTC. It translates to CASSLLTSGRNNEQFF.